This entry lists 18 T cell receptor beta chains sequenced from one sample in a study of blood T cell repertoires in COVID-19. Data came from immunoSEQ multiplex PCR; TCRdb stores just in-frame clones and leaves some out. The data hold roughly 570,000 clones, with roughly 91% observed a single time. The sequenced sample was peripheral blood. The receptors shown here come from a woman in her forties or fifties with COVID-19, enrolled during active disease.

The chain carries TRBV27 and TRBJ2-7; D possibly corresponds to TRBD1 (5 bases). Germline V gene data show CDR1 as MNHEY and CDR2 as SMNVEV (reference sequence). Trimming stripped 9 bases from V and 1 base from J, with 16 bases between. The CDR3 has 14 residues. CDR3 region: CASRTAGPSYEQYF. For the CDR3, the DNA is TGTGCCAGTCGAACGGCAGGGCCTTCCTACGAGCAGTACTTC.

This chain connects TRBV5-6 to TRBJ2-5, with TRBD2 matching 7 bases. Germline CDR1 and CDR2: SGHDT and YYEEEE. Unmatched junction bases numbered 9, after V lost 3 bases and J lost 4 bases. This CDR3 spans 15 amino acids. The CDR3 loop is CASSWDYRATETQYF. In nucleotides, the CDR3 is TGTGCCAGCAGCTGGGACTATAGGGCCACAGAGACCCAGTACTTC.

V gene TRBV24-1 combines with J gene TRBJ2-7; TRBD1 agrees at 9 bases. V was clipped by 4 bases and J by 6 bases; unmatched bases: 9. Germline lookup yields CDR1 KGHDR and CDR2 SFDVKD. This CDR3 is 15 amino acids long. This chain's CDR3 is CATSDPGQGTTEQYF. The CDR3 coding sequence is TGTGCCACCAGTGACCCCGGACAGGGGACGACCGAGCAGTACTTC.

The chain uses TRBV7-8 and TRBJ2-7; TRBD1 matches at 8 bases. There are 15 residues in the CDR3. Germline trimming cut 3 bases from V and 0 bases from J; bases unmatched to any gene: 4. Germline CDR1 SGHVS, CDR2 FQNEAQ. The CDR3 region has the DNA TGTGCCAGCAGCTTTCAGGGGGCCCTCTCCTACGAGCAGTACTTC. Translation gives CASSFQGALSYEQYF. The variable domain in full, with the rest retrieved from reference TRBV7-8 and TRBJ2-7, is GAGVSQSPRYKVAKRGQDVALRCDPISGHVSLFWYQQALGQGPEFLTYFQNEAQLDKSGLPSDRFFAERPEGSVSTLKIQRTQQEDSAVYLCASSFQGALSYEQYFGPGTRLTVT.

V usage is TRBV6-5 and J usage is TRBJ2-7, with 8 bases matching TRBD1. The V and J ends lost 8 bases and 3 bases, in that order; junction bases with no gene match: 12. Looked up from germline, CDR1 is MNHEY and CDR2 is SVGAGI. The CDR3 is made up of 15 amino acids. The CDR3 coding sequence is TGTGCCAGCCGTTTGGGAGGACAGGGATACTACGAGCAGTACTTC. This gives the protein CASRLGGQGYYEQYF.

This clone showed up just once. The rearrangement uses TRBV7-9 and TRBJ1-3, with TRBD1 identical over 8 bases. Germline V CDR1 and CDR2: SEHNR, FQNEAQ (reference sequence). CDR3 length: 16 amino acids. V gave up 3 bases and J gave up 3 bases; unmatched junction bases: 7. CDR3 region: CASSFPLRGLGNTIYF. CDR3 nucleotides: TGTGCCAGCAGCTTCCCGCTCAGGGGGCTTGGAAACACCATATATTTT. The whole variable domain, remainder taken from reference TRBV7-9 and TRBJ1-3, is DTGVSQNPRHKITKRGQNVTFRCDPISEHNRLYWYRQTLGQGPEFLTYFQNEAQLEKSRLLSDRFSAERPKGSFSTLEIQRTEQGDSAMYLCASSFPLRGLGNTIYFGEGSWLTVV.

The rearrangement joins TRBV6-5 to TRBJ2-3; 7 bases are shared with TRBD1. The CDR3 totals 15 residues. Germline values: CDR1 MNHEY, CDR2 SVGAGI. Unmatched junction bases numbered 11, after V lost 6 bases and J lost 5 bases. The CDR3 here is CASSPMGQTLDTQYF. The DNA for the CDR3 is TGTGCCAGCAGCCCCATGGGACAGACATTAGATACGCAGTATTTT.

DNA of the CDR3: TGTGCCAGCAGCTTAGGGACAGCCTACTCCTACGAGCAGTACTTC. It yields the protein CASSLGTAYSYEQYF. The chain uses TRBV11-2 and TRBJ2-7; possible D gene TRBD1, 6 bases. V lost 1 base, J lost 0 bases, and 10 bases lay in between. CDR3 length equals 15 residues. Germline-derived CDR1 and CDR2 are SGHAT and FQNNGV.

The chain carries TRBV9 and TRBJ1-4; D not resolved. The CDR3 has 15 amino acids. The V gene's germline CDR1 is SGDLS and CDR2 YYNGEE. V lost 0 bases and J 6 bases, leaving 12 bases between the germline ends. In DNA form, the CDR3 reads TGTGCCAGCAGCGTAGTGACGGAGGGTGATGAAAAACTGTTTTTT. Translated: CASSVVTEGDEKLFF.

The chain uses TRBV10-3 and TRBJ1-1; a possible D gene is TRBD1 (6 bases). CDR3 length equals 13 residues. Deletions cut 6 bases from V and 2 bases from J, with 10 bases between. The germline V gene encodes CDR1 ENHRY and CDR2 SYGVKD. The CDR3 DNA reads TGTGCCATCAGAGAAGGGGGTAACACTGAAGCTTTCTTT. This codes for CAIREGGNTEAFF.

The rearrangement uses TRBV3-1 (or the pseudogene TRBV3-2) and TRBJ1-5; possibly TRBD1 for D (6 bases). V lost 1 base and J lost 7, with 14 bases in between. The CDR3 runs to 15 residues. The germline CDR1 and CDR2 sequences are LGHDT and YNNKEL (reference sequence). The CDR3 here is CASSQGWGGQQPQHF. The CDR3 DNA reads TGTGCCAGCAGCCAAGGCTGGGGGGGCCAACAGCCCCAGCATTTT.

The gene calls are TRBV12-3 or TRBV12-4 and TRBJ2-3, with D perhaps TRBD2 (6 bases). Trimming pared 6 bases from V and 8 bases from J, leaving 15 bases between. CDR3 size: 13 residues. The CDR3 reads CASSSSGVGTQYF. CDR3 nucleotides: TGTGCCAGCAGCTCCTCGGGGGTCGGTACGCAGTATTTT.

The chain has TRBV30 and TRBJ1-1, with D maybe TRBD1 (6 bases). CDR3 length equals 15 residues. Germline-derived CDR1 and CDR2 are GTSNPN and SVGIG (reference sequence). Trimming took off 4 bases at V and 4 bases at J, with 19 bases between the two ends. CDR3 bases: TGTGCCTGGACCAAGACTGGGACACGACTCACTGAAGCTTTCTTT. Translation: CAWTKTGTRLTEAFF.

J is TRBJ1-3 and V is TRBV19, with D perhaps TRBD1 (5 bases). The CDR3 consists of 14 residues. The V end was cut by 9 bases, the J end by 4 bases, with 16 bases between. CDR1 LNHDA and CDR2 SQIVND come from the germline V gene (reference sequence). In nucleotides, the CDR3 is TGTGCCAGCTCCCCTCAGGGTGTCGGAAACACCATATATTTT. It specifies CASSPQGVGNTIYF.

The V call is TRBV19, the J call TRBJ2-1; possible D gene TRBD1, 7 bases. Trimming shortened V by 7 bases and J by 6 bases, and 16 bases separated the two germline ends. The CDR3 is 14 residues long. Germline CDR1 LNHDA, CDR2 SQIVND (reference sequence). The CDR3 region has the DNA TGTGCCAGTAACCCGACAGGGCGGGGCAATGAGCAGTTCTTC. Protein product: CASNPTGRGNEQFF. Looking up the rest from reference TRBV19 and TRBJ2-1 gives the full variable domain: DGGITQSPKYLFRKEGQNVTLSCEQNLNHDAMYWYRQDPGQGLRLIYYSQIVNDFQKGDIAEGYSVSREKKESFPLTVTSAQKNPTAFYLCASNPTGRGNEQFFGPGTRLTVL.

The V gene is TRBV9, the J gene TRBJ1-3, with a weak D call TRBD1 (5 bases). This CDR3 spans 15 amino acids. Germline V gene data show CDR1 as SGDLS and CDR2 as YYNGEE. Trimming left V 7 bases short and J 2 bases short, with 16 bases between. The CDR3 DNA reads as TGTGCCAGCTCACCCACTGCAGGGCCTGGAAACACCATATATTTT. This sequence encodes CASSPTAGPGNTIYF.

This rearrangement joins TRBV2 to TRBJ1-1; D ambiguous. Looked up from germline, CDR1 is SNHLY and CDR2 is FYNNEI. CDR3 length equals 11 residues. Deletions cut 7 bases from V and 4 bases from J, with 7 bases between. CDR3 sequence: CASIEGTEAFF. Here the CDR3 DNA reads TGTGCCAGCATAGAGGGCACTGAAGCTTTCTTT.

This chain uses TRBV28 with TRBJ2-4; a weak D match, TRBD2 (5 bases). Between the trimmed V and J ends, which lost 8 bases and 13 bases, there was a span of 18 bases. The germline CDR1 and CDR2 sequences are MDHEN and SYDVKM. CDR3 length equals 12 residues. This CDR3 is CASRGVRARQYF. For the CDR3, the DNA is TGTGCCAGCCGCGGCGTGCGGGCCCGCCAGTACTTC.